One sample yielded the 25 T cell receptor beta chains listed below, sequenced in a study of T cell responses to AZD1222 COVID-19 vaccine. Some clones are missing from TCRdb's copy, which holds only in-frame ones; the method was immunoSEQ multiplex PCR. The sample shows around 190,000 clones, approximately 86% of them seen only once. Sequencing used peripheral blood, obtained 28 days after the second AZD1222 dose. The receptors here all came from an adult who received the AZD1222 COVID-19 vaccine.

The V gene is TRBV5-1, the J gene TRBJ2-2, with TRBD1 matching 9 bases. The V and J ends lost 0 bases and 1 base, in that order; junction bases with no gene match: 1. From germline, CDR1 is SGHRS and CDR2 YFSETQ. This CDR3 is built from 16 residues. The CDR3 is CASSLETGGNTGELFF. CDR3 DNA sequence: TGCGCCAGCAGCTTGGAGACAGGGGGGAACACCGGGGAGCTGTTTTTT.

V and J are TRBV6-5 and TRBJ2-3; the D is unclear. The V and J ends lost 7 bases and 1 base respectively, with 15 bases between them. The CDR3 length is 15 residues. Germline V gene lookup returns CDR1 MNHEY and CDR2 SVGAGI. CDR3 sequence: CASTGLRAGTDTQYF. The CDR3 DNA is TGTGCCAGCACTGGATTGCGAGCCGGCACAGATACGCAGTATTTT.

This clone was picked up a small number of times. CDR3 residues: CASTRRNQGAPRNQPQHF. For the CDR3, the DNA is TGCGCCAGCACCCGAAGGAATCAGGGGGCGCCCCGAAATCAGCCCCAGCATTTT. The V call is TRBV10-1, the J call TRBJ1-5, with 8 bases lining up with TRBD1. With 7 bases clipped from V and 4 bases from J, the junction kept 18 bases outside the gene matches. Germline CDR1 and CDR2: WNHNN and SYGVQD (reference sequence). The CDR3 runs to 18 residues.

A single count supports this clone. The V call is TRBV27, the J call TRBJ2-7; TRBD1 matches 9 bases. V gave up 6 bases and J gave up 6 bases; unmatched junction bases: 6. The CDR3 runs to 13 residues. Germline CDR1 and CDR2: MNHEY and SMNVEV (reference sequence). The CDR3 reads CASRPTGGAEQYF. Written as DNA, the CDR3 is TGTGCCAGCAGACCGACAGGGGGGGCCGAGCAGTACTTC.

The chain is built from TRBV7-2 and TRBJ1-2; D unclear. The ends were cut back, 5 bases at V and 0 bases at J, with 4 bases in the middle. This CDR3 has 12 residues. Germline V gene lookup returns CDR1 SGHTA and CDR2 FQGNSA. CDR3 nucleotides: TGTGCCAGCAGCCAAACTAACTATGGCTACACCTTC. Protein sequence: CASSQTNYGYTF. Variable domain in full (rest from reference TRBV7-2 and TRBJ1-2): GAGVSQSPSNKVTEKGKDVELRCDPISGHTALYWYRQSLGQGLEFLIYFQGNSAPDKSGLPSDRFSAERTGGSVSTLTIQRTQQEDSAVYLCASSQTNYGYTFGSGTRLTVV.

This clone was picked up a small number of times. The rearrangement links TRBV4-3 to TRBJ2-7; 10 bases are shared with TRBD1. Germline lookup yields CDR1 LGHNA and CDR2 YSLEER. The V and J ends lost 1 base and 1 base, in that order; junction bases with no gene match: 4. The CDR3 has 16 amino acids. DNA of the CDR3: TGCGCCAGCAGCCAAGGACAGGGGGCCCCATCCTACGAGCAGTACTTC. Its translation: CASSQGQGAPSYEQYF.

The chain is built from TRBV10-3 and TRBJ1-5; TRBD1 is a possible D gene (5 bases). The V end lost 8 bases, the J end lost 6 bases, and 11 bases lay between the germline ends. The CDR3 contains 12 residues. Germline CDR1 is ENHRY and CDR2 is SYGVKD. The CDR3 region is CAIGTVGQPQHF. In DNA, the CDR3 is TGTGCCATCGGGACTGTGGGTCAGCCCCAGCATTTT.

The J gene is TRBJ2-1, the V gene TRBV19; 10 bases are shared with TRBD2. This CDR3 spans 13 amino acids. The germline CDR1 and CDR2 sequences are LNHDA and SQIVND (reference sequence). V trimming: 6 bases; J trimming: 10 bases; junction bases outside the gene matches: 6. The chain's CDR3 is CASRSGGAVEQFF. CDR3 bases: TGTGCCAGTAGGAGCGGGGGGGCCGTCGAGCAGTTCTTC.

The chain joins TRBV5-5 to TRBJ2-2, with 7 bases that match TRBD1. The length of the CDR3 is 16 residues. Per the germline V gene, CDR1 is SGHKS and CDR2 is YYEKEE (reference sequence). Trimming at V came to 2 bases and at J to 7 bases, leaving 11 bases not matched to a gene. The CDR3 here is CASSLTPGTVYGELFF. CDR3 nucleotides: TGTGCCAGCAGCTTAACTCCCGGGACAGTGTACGGGGAGCTGTTTTTT.

The rearrangement joins TRBV11-2 to TRBJ1-2; maybe TRBD1 (5 bases). The V and J ends lost 5 bases and 4 bases respectively, with 14 bases between them. This CDR3 contains 14 residues. Per the germline V gene, CDR1 is SGHAT and CDR2 is FQNNGV. DNA for the CDR3: TGTGCCAGCAGCCCCATGTCGGGGACCTATGGCTACACCTTC. Protein sequence: CASSPMSGTYGYTF. Full variable domain (missing parts from reference TRBV11-2 and TRBJ1-2): EAGVAQSPRYKIIEKRQSVAFWCNPISGHATLYWYQQILGQGPKLLIQFQNNGVVDDSQLPKDRFSAERLKGVDSTLKIQPAKLEDSAVYLCASSPMSGTYGYTFGSGTRLTVV.

This clone was seen only a few times. The CDR3 coding sequence is TGTGCCAGCAGCCGGAGCACGAACACCGGGGAGCTGTTTTTT. Its protein is CASSRSTNTGELFF. The V gene is TRBV7-3, the J gene TRBJ2-2; D is unresolved. In germline, CDR1 is SGHTA, CDR2 FQGTGA. V was pared by 5 bases and J by 0 bases, with 7 bases between. The CDR3 sequence is 14 residues long.

The J gene is TRBJ1-3, the V gene TRBV27; the match to TRBD1 covers 9 bases. V dropped 5 bases and J dropped 3; count of bases not matched to a gene: 5. CDR3 length equals 15 residues. Germline lookup yields CDR1 MNHEY and CDR2 SMNVEV (reference sequence). The CDR3 is CASSLTGGSGNTIYF. CDR3 in DNA: TGTGCCAGCAGTCTTACAGGGGGCAGTGGAAACACCATATATTTT.

Ten or more counts support this clone. The CDR3 region is CASSEAQLIGEQFF. CDR3 DNA: TGTGCCAGCAGTGAAGCGCAACTGATTGGTGAGCAGTTCTTC. This chain links TRBV6-1 with TRBJ2-1; no clear D gene. The CDR3 is 14 amino acids. Germline V gene data show CDR1 as MNHNS and CDR2 as SASEGT. Trimming removed 0 bases from V and 9 bases from J, with 12 bases in between.

The rearrangement joins TRBV16 to TRBJ2-2; TRBD1 is a possible D gene (5 bases). The V end lost 2 bases, the J end lost 2 bases, and 18 bases lay between the germline ends. Germline assignment: CDR1 KGHSY and CDR2 FQNENV. The CDR3 consists of 18 residues. The CDR3 here is CASSQRAGRTSNTGELFF. The CDR3, as DNA: TGTGCCAGCAGCCAACGGGCAGGGCGTACTTCAAACACCGGGGAGCTGTTTTTT.

V gene TRBV7-9 combines with J gene TRBJ2-6; 8 bases agree with TRBD2. Germline V gene sequence: CDR1 SEHNR, CDR2 FQNEAQ (reference sequence). The CDR3 has 16 residues. J gave up 4 bases and V 5 bases, and 7 bases lay outside the gene matches. The CDR3 DNA reads as TGTGCCAGCAGCGCCTCGGGGGGGCGAGGGGCCAACGTCCTGACTTTC. Translation: CASSASGGRGANVLTF.

The V call is TRBV28, the J call TRBJ1-2; no reliable D call. The CDR3 spans 10 residues. Germline-derived CDR1 and CDR2 are MDHEN and SYDVKM. V lost 4 bases and J 8 bases, leaving 5 bases between the germline ends. CDR3 sequence: CASSSHGYTF. In nucleotides, the CDR3 is TGTGCCAGCAGTTCCCACGGCTACACCTTC.

This chain joins TRBV7-2 and TRBJ2-3; D tentatively reads TRBD1 or TRBD2 (5 bases each). This CDR3 spans 13 amino acids. V lost 5 bases, J lost 3 bases, and 9 bases lay in between. Germline-derived CDR1 and CDR2 are SGHTA and FQGNSA. CDR3 residues: CASSRDATDTQYF. The CDR3 bases are TGTGCCAGCAGCAGGGACGCGACAGATACGCAGTATTTT.

The chain has TRBV24-1 and TRBJ1-1; D is uncertain. Between the trimmed V and J ends, which lost 10 bases and 0 bases, there was a span of 11 bases. CDR3 size: 13 residues. Germline CDR1 KGHDR, CDR2 SFDVKD. CDR3 sequence reads: CATPVTMNTEAFF. CDR3 nucleotides: TGTGCCACTCCCGTGACCATGAACACTGAAGCTTTCTTT.

In nucleotides, the CDR3 is TGTGCCAGCAGGCCGAACAGGGGGCCCGGCGGGGCTTTCTTT. Translation gives CASRPNRGPGGAFF. The gene calls are TRBV7-2 and TRBJ1-1, with 9 bases aligning to TRBD1. CDR1 SGHTA and CDR2 FQGNSA come from the germline V gene. The CDR3 is 14 residues long. Losses at the gene ends were 6 bases for V and 11 bases for J; bases not matched to a gene: 13.

The J gene is TRBJ1-5, the V gene TRBV3-1 (or the pseudogene TRBV3-2); D not certain. This CDR3 comprises 16 residues. V was pared by 4 bases and J by 4 bases, with 17 bases between. Germline CDR1 reads LGHDT; CDR2 reads YNNKEL (reference sequence). The CDR3 bases are TGTGCCAGCAGCCCGGGAGGGAACAGCCCAAATCAGCCCCAGCATTTT. Protein product: CASSPGGNSPNQPQHF.

The chain has TRBV5-1 and TRBJ2-2; TRBD1 matches 7 bases. The V and J ends lost 2 bases and 3 bases, in that order; junction bases with no gene match: 4. This CDR3 has 15 amino acids. Per germline, CDR1 SGHRS and CDR2 YFSETQ. CDR3: CASSLSQGDTGELFF. The CDR3 DNA reads as TGCGCCAGCAGCTTAAGCCAGGGGGACACCGGGGAGCTGTTTTTT.

This clone was counted between two and nine times. This rearrangement joins TRBV28 to TRBJ1-3; 7 nucleotides agree with TRBD1. Germline V CDR1 and CDR2: MDHEN, SYDVKM. After removal of 5 bases from V and 0 bases from J, the junction contained 7 bases not matched to a gene. CDR3 length: 16 amino acids. For the CDR3, the DNA is TGTGCCAGCAGTCCTCCGGGACAGCACTCTGGAAACACCATATATTTT. It yields the protein CASSPPGQHSGNTIYF.

This clone showed up just a few times. V gene TRBV30 combines with J gene TRBJ2-7, with D perhaps matching TRBD1 (5 bases). The CDR3 extends over 16 amino acids. Germline loops: CDR1 GTSNPN, CDR2 SVGIG (reference sequence). The V and J ends lost 3 bases and 3 bases respectively, with 21 bases between them. Here the CDR3 reads CAWRGVRAGQNYEQYF. As DNA, the CDR3 is TGTGCCTGGAGAGGAGTCCGGGCAGGACAAAACTACGAGCAGTACTTC.

V and J are TRBV6-5 and TRBJ1-2; tentatively, D is TRBD1 (5 bases). Trimming shortened V by 6 bases and J by 8 bases, and 19 bases separated the two germline ends. Looked up from germline, CDR1 is MNHEY and CDR2 is SVGAGI. This CDR3 contains 14 residues. The CDR3 loop reads CASSGGAGRGGYTF. DNA for the CDR3: TGTGCCAGCAGCGGAGGGGCGGGTCGAGGAGGCTACACCTTC.

The chain links TRBV29-1 to TRBJ1-2; D might be TRBD1 (6 bases). This CDR3 spans 12 amino acids. V lost 7 bases and J 2 bases, leaving 11 bases between the germline ends. The V gene's germline CDR1 is SQVTM and CDR2 ANQGSEA. The chain's CDR3 is CSGYGGNYGYTF. In DNA form, the CDR3 reads TGCAGCGGCTATGGGGGCAACTATGGCTACACCTTC.